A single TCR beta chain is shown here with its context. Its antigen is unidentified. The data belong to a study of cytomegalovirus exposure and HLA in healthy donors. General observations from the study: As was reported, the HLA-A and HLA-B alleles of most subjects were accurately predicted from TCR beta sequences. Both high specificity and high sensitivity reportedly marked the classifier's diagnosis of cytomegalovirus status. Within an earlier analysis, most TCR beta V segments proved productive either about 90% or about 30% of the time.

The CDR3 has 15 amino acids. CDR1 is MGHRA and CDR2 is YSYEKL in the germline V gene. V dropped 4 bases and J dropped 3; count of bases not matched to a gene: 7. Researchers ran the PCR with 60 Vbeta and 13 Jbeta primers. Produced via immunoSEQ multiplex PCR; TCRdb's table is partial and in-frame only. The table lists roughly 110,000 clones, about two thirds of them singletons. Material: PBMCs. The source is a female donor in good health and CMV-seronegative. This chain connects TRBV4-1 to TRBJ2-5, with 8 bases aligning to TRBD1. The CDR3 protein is CASSLHQTGEETQYF. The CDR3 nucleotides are TGCGCCAGCAGCCTCCACCAGACAGGGGAAGAGACCCAGTACTTC.